This T cell receptor (beta chain) was retrieved from a study of blood T cell repertoires in COVID-19 (dated by TCRdb to the early 2020s). Broadly, across the study: Samples from collaborators originated in the United States, Italy and Spain and spanned both the acute and convalescent phases of COVID-19. Samples were obtained from the ongoing ImmuneRACE study (first 160 participants) and from 1,254 subjects provided by 6 global collaborators. A freely available public database, intended as a resource for researchers studying the immune response to SARS-CoV-2, is where the repertoires were released. The prospective study material was composed of cDNA or gDNA derived from T cells, B-cell-depleted T cells, or PBMCs. Sample metadata almost always included a de-identified subject ID, COVID-19 status, age in years and sex. Where HLA class I and class II types were available, the types were taken from metadata supplied by the sample provider, not from assay-based typing. Subjects who had been exposed to COVID-19, were actively infected with it, or had recovered from it provided the deeply sampled blood TCRbeta repertoires that made up the dataset.

Collaborating institutions collected whole blood in K2EDTA tubes following their own protocols. For TCRbeta analysis, collaborator samples were shipped as frozen whole blood, as isolated PBMCs, or as DNA extracted from either sample type. TCRbeta CDR3 regions were amplified from genomic DNA by means of the immunoSEQ Assay, a bias-controlled multiplex PCR. As for the original processing: The number of nucleated cells in each sample was estimated from the amplification of reference gene primers within the assay. To quantify the absolute abundance of each unique TCRbeta CDR3 rearrangement, sequence reads were collapsed and filtered. Productive Simpson clonality was computed per sample as the square root of Simpson's diversity index over productive rearrangements. In TCRdb, the immuneACCESS table is reduced to in-frame sequences with V and J assigned. These tables do not hold every clone; where another copy was compared, an unresolved V gene accounts for under half, and the others remain unexplained. That table is the source of V, J and clone size, and D and trimming were worked out from the DNA. For this sample there are some 73,000 clones; over 65% appear just once. The ten most abundant clones make up around 4% of the sample.

Study-level results and caveats: The quantity of clinical and demographic metadata differed by source and by participant and was supplied without curation.

The germline ends are 12 bases apart after V is trimmed by 3 bases and J by 3 bases. CDR1 and CDR2 were assigned from the germline V gene (reference sequence) as DFQATT and SNEGSKA. Measured from the cysteine to the phenylalanine, the CDR3 is 14 residues long. The read is trimmed to its CDR3 DNA, 42 bases read in frame from base 1. As concerns this clone: The antigen it binds to is not known. No quality values exist for individual bases; no much larger clone is one base distant.

Sequenced input: peripheral blood. This receptor was identified in a woman aged 55 to 70 with acute or convalescent COVID-19. The sequence is built from TRBV20-1 and TRBJ1-5, with a tentative D gene TRBD1 over 6 matching bases. The CDR3 reads as follows: CSASHTGSNQPQHF. The sequence in DNA is TGCAGTGCTAGTCACACAGGGTCCAATCAGCCCCAGCATTTT.